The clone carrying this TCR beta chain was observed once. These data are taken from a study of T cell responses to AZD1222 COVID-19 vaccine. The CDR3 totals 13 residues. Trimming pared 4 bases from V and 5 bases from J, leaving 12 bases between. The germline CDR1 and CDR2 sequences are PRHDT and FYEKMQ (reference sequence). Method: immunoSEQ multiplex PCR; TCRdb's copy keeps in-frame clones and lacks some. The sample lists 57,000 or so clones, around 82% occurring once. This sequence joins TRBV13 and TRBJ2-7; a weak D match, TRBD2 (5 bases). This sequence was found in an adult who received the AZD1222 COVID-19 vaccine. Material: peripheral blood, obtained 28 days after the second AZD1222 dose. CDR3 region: CASSSASSNEQYF. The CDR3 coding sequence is TGTGCCAGCAGCTCCGCTTCTAGCAACGAGCAGTACTTC. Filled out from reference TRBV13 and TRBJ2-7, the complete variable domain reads AAGVIQSPRHLIKEKRETATLKCYPIPRHDTVYWYQQGPGQDPQFLISFYEKMQSDKGSIPDRFSAQQFSDYHSELNMSSLELGDSALYFCASSSASSNEQYFGPGTRLTVT.